This T cell receptor beta chain is from a study of response to subunit inactivated influenza vaccine. Many counts were recorded for this clonotype. What it recognizes is unknown. Via MiXCR, TCRdb re-called the RT-PCR reads, giving one row per CDR3 protein. Among some 180,000 distinct CDR3 sequences listed, 9.2% were seen once. This CDR3 contains 16 residues. Germline V gene data show CDR1 as PRHDT and CDR2 as FYEKMQ (reference sequence). Deletions cut 7 bases from V and 0 bases from J, with 16 bases between. Points from the study as a whole: New T cells are recruited in small numbers by each seasonal influenza vaccination, according to the authors' suggestion.

The rearrangement joins TRBV13 to TRBJ1-3; perhaps TRBD1 as D (5 bases). This receptor was taken from a man aged 45 to 65 who received an inactivated influenza vaccine. The source was non-naive T cells sorted from PBMCs, collected on the day of vaccination. CDR3 nucleotides: TGTGCCAGCACCTTCCGAGGGGCCAGCTCTGGAAACACCATATATTTT. Protein: CASTFRGASSGNTIYF.